These 23 T cell receptor beta chains originate from one sample sequenced in a study of T cell responses to AZD1222 COVID-19 vaccine. Clones were sequenced by immunoSEQ multiplex PCR, and TCRdb holds only the in-frame ones, with some missing. The table records about 150,000 clones, about nine tenths of them present only once. The material was peripheral blood, obtained on day 0 of AZD1222 vaccination. The receptors come from an adult in good health.

The chain links TRBV6-1 to TRBJ2-7; no definite D call. CDR3 length: 12 amino acids. Germline V lookup: CDR1 MNHNS, CDR2 SASEGT. Trimming took off 5 bases at V and 1 base at J, with 6 bases between the two ends. The chain's CDR3 is CASSYSSYEQYF. The CDR3 bases are TGTGCCAGCAGTTATTCATCCTACGAGCAGTACTTC.

J is TRBJ1-5 and V is TRBV2; D call uncertain. V lost 4 bases to trimming and J lost 0 bases, with 10 bases between them. The CDR3 loop spans 15 amino acids. Germline CDR1 reads SNHLY; CDR2 reads FYNNEI. The CDR3 DNA is TGTGCCAGCAGTGCGTTCGACATTAGCAATCAGCCCCAGCATTTT. This codes for CASSAFDISNQPQHF.

The chain couples TRBV7-9 to TRBJ1-2; 7 bases are a match to TRBD1. V dropped 5 bases and J dropped 8; count of bases not matched to a gene: 14. CDR1 and CDR2 from the germline V gene are SEHNR and FQNEAQ (reference sequence). The CDR3 runs to 15 residues. The CDR3 reads CASSPSRQGGGGYTF. The CDR3 DNA sequence: TGTGCCAGCAGCCCTTCGAGACAGGGAGGAGGAGGCTACACCTTC.

V and J are TRBV12-3 or TRBV12-4 and TRBJ2-7; TRBD2 might be the D (5 bases). Trimming shortened V by 3 bases and J by 2 bases, and 8 bases separated the two germline ends. The CDR3 covers 13 residues. CDR3 protein: CASSLEAPYEQYF. CDR3 bases: TGTGCCAGCAGTTTGGAGGCGCCCTACGAGCAGTACTTC.

The chain couples TRBV29-1 to TRBJ1-1, with a possible D match to TRBD1 (5 bases). The CDR3 totals 12 residues. The germline V gene has CDR1 SQVTM and CDR2 ANQGSEA. Deletions cut 8 bases from V and 7 bases from J, with 17 bases between. This CDR3 reads CSTYGDPLEAFF. The CDR3 region has the DNA TGCAGCACTTACGGGGACCCGCTTGAAGCTTTCTTT.

The sample holds a few counts of this clone. V gene TRBV21-1 combines with J gene TRBJ1-4; TRBD1 is the table's D call, not checked against the DNA. TRBV21-1 is annotated as a pseudogene. The CDR3 is 15 amino acids. CDR3 DNA: TGTGCCAGCAGCAAAGGTCCCGACAGGTACGAAAAACTGTTTTTT. This encodes CASSKGPDRYEKLFF.

In its sample, this clone was seen once. The chain employs TRBV9 and TRBJ2-2; tentatively, D is TRBD1 (12 bases). CDR1 is SGDLS and CDR2 is YYNGEE in the germline V gene. With 4 bases removed from V and 1 base from J, the gap between germline ends came to 35 bases. The CDR3 sequence is 23 residues long. CDR3 sequence reads: CASSRVGTGGMLAGGGNTGELFF. In DNA, the CDR3 is TGTGCCAGCAGCAGAGTTGGGACAGGGGGCATGCTAGCGGGAGGAGGGAACACCGGGGAGCTGTTTTTT.

V and J are TRBV6-6 and TRBJ2-7; 14 nucleotides match TRBD2. Germline V gene sequence: CDR1 MNHNY, CDR2 SVGAGI (reference sequence). The ends lost 6 bases at V and 6 bases at J; junction bases unmatched: 10. The CDR3 loop spans 16 amino acids. The CDR3 nucleotides are TGTGCCAGCAGCCCAGGACTAGCGGGAGGTGACGCCGAGCAGTACTTC. Residues: CASSPGLAGGDAEQYF.

The chain recombines TRBV4-1 with TRBJ1-6; 7 positions match TRBD1. The CDR3 sequence is 18 residues long. V shed 2 bases and J 7 bases; nucleotides not matched to a gene: 14. CDR1 MGHRA and CDR2 YSYEKL come from the germline V gene. The CDR3 protein is CASSQKDLRQGQNSPLHF. The CDR3 DNA is TGCGCCAGCAGCCAAAAAGACCTTCGACAGGGCCAGAATTCACCCCTCCACTTT.

The chain links TRBV15 to TRBJ1-4, with D unclear. This CDR3 has 13 amino acids. The germline CDR1 and CDR2 sequences are LNHNV and YYDKDF (reference sequence). Trimming removed 8 bases at V and 0 bases at J, with 7 bases between. In nucleotides, the CDR3 is TGTGCCACCGCGCGACCAACTAATGAAAAACTGTTTTTT. As protein: CATARPTNEKLFF. Combining the CDR3 with reference TRBV15 and TRBJ1-4 gives the whole variable domain DAMVIQNPRYQVTQFGKPVTLSCSQTLNHNVMYWYQQKSSQAPKLLFHYYDKDFNNEADTPDNFQSRRPNTSFCFLDIRSPGLGDTAMYLCATARPTNEKLFFGSGTQLSVL.

The chain links TRBV6-5 to TRBJ2-7; the D is unclear. From germline, CDR1 is MNHEY and CDR2 SVGAGI. This CDR3 contains 13 residues. The V and J ends lost 0 bases and 4 bases respectively, with 7 bases between them. The CDR3 sequence is CASSYSTWYEQYF. CDR3 bases: TGTGCCAGCAGTTACTCGACGTGGTACGAGCAGTACTTC.

This clone was picked up one time. The chain is built from TRBV4-2 and TRBJ2-7, with 8 positions matching TRBD1. In germline, CDR1 is LGHNA, CDR2 YNFKEQ. There are 12 residues in the CDR3. V trimming: 4 bases; J trimming: 5 bases; junction bases outside the gene matches: 1. The CDR3 DNA reads as TGTGCCAGCAGCCCGACAGGGGACGAGCAGTACTTC. Its translation: CASSPTGDEQYF.

V gene TRBV28 combines with J gene TRBJ2-3, with D perhaps matching TRBD1 (6 bases). V gave up 6 bases and J gave up 6 bases, with 16 bases separating them. Germline lookup yields CDR1 MDHEN and CDR2 SYDVKM. The CDR3 is 14 residues long. CDR3 DNA: TGTGCCAGCAGATTACAGGGTCTCGTTGATACGCAGTATTTT. It yields the protein CASRLQGLVDTQYF.

The chain carries TRBV27 and TRBJ2-1; 9 positions agree with TRBD1. V shed 0 bases, J shed 14 bases, and the junction held 20 bases outside the gene matches. This CDR3 comprises 18 residues. The germline V gene has CDR1 MNHEY and CDR2 SMNVEV (reference sequence). This CDR3 is CASSLSIWDREPTMREFF. The CDR3 DNA sequence: TGTGCCAGCAGTTTATCGATTTGGGACAGGGAGCCTACAATGAGGGAGTTCTTC.

The V gene is TRBV5-6, the J gene TRBJ2-3; 9 nucleotides agree with TRBD2. The V segment lost 4 bases and the J segment 6 bases; nucleotides outside the gene matches: 9. Germline V CDR1 and CDR2: SGHDT, YYEEEE. This CDR3 contains 15 residues. The DNA for the CDR3 is TGTGCCAGCAGCATCACCGGGACTAGCAGGGATACGCAGTATTTT. Its protein product is CASSITGTSRDTQYF.

The J gene is TRBJ1-5, the V gene TRBV2, with 10 bases lining up with TRBD1. This CDR3 region has 19 residues. Trimming removed 3 bases from V and 0 bases from J; junction bases left unmatched: 11. CDR1 SNHLY and CDR2 FYNNEI come from the germline V gene. The CDR3 DNA is TGTGCCAGCAGTGATGGGGACAGGGGAATAATCGGTAGCAATCAGCCCCAGCATTTT. It encodes CASSDGDRGIIGSNQPQHF.

The chain carries TRBV4-2 and TRBJ2-3; 10 positions match TRBD2. The CDR3 extends over 17 amino acids. V shed 0 bases and J 6 bases; nucleotides not matched to a gene: 9. Germline assignment: CDR1 LGHNA and CDR2 YNFKEQ. The CDR3 sequence is CASSQDPASGSRDTQYF. CDR3 in DNA: TGTGCCAGCAGCCAAGACCCGGCTAGCGGGAGCCGGGATACGCAGTATTTT.

This chain uses TRBV3-1 (or the pseudogene TRBV3-2) with TRBJ1-1; D might be TRBD1 (5 bases). V shed 3 bases and J shed 5 bases, with 13 bases lying between them. CDR3 length: 14 amino acids. CDR1 is LGHDT and CDR2 is YNNKEL in the germline V gene (reference sequence). The CDR3 here is CASSHLSRQTEAFF. CDR3 nucleotides: TGTGCCAGCAGCCACCTCAGTAGACAGACTGAAGCTTTCTTT.

This sequence joins TRBV30 and TRBJ2-2; TRBD1 matches at 8 bases. Trimming cost V 2 bases and J 3 bases; bases outside gene matches: 2. CDR3 length: 14 residues. CDR1 is GTSNPN, CDR2 SVGIG, per germline (reference sequence). CDR3 nucleotides: TGTGCCTGGAGTTGGACAGGGTACACCGGGGAGCTGTTTTTT. Protein product: CAWSWTGYTGELFF.

The V gene is TRBV14, the J gene TRBJ1-1, with 8 nucleotides matching TRBD1. The CDR3 spans 15 residues. CDR1 is SGHDN and CDR2 is FVKESK in the germline V gene. J was trimmed by 4 bases and V by 1 base; bases with no gene match: 5. Here the CDR3 reads CASSQVTGGSTEAFF. The CDR3 DNA sequence: TGTGCCAGCAGCCAAGTCACAGGGGGGAGCACTGAAGCTTTCTTT.

The chain carries TRBV19 and TRBJ2-4; tentative D call: TRBD2 (5 bases). The germline gives CDR1 LNHDA, CDR2 SQIVND (reference sequence). The CDR3 has 15 residues. V dropped 5 bases and J dropped 3 bases, with 14 bases sitting between them. The CDR3 is CASSHLWGDKNIQYF. The CDR3 bases are TGTGCCAGTAGTCATCTCTGGGGAGACAAAAACATTCAGTACTTC. The full variable domain, with the rest looked up from reference TRBV19 and TRBJ2-4, is DGGITQSPKYLFRKEGQNVTLSCEQNLNHDAMYWYRQDPGQGLRLIYYSQIVNDFQKGDIAEGYSVSREKKESFPLTVTSAQKNPTAFYLCASSHLWGDKNIQYFGAGTRLSVL.

This clone was detected once. J is TRBJ2-2 and V is TRBV28, with a weak D call TRBD2 (5 bases). CDR1 is MDHEN and CDR2 is SYDVKM in the germline V gene. V lost 6 bases to trimming and J lost 1 base, with 9 bases between them. This CDR3 is 14 amino acids long. CDR3 coding DNA: TGTGCCAGCAGCCGGACTGTGAACACCGGGGAGCTGTTTTTT. Its translation: CASSRTVNTGELFF.

V usage is TRBV5-6 and J usage is TRBJ2-7; D remains ambiguous. The CDR3 consists of 13 residues. Germline CDR1 and CDR2: SGHDT and YYEEEE. Trimming pared 4 bases from V and 1 base from J, leaving 9 bases between. The CDR3 region is CASSSSFSYEQYF. CDR3 nucleotides: TGTGCCAGCAGCAGCAGCTTTTCCTACGAGCAGTACTTC.